These 2 T cell receptor beta chains were sequenced from one sample in a study of lymphopenia after photon versus proton radiotherapy. The assay was immunoSEQ multiplex PCR, and TCRdb's table has in-frame clones only and misses some. The sample carries some 26,000 clones, 80% to 85% recorded once. The specimen comprised peripheral blood, sampled from a patient treated with photon-based radiotherapy. All receptors derive from a woman in her fifties or sixties with pancreatic cancer.

The V gene is TRBV9, the J gene TRBJ2-1; TRBD2 aligns across 7 bases. The length of the CDR3 is 15 residues. J was trimmed by 2 bases and V by 4 bases; bases with no gene match: 6. The germline V gene has CDR1 SGDLS and CDR2 YYNGEE. The CDR3 nucleotides read TGTGCCAGCAGCCCCTACGGGACTACCTACAATGAGCAGTTCTTC. Translating gives CASSPYGTTYNEQFF.

V usage is TRBV4-3 and J usage is TRBJ2-1; D is tentatively TRBD1 or TRBD2 (6 bases each). The CDR3 loop spans 16 amino acids. V was trimmed by 1 base and J by 8 bases, leaving 18 bases between them. The germline V gene has CDR1 LGHNA and CDR2 YSLEER. The DNA for the CDR3 is TGCGCCAGCAGCCAAGCGGGGGCAAGTCGAGGGGATGAGCAGTTCTTC. Residues: CASSQAGASRGDEQFF.